This T cell receptor (beta chain) was sequenced for a study of blood T cell repertoires in COVID-19. As for the study in general: PBMCs, B-cell-depleted T cells, or T cells provided the cDNA or gDNA that made up the material.

The protocol was immunoSEQ multiplex PCR, while the TCRdb copy is restricted to in-frame clones and leaves out a portion. The table records under 250,000 clones, roughly four fifths of them present only once. The CDR3 covers 19 residues. Germline lookup yields CDR1 SGDLS and CDR2 YYNGEE. Trimming left V 3 bases short and J 5 bases short, with 29 bases between. The specimen was peripheral blood. This chain links TRBV9 with TRBJ2-5, with D tentatively TRBD2 (8 bases). The source of this sequence is a woman aged 30 to 39 who had recovered from COVID-19. CDR3: CASSAQGGRSGRPGETQYF. CDR3 sequence (DNA): TGTGCCAGCAGCGCGCAGGGGGGGCGGAGCGGGAGACCCGGGGAGACCCAGTACTTC.